The 24 T cell receptor beta chains below were found in one sample sequenced in a study of response to subunit inactivated influenza vaccine. TCRdb reprocessed the RT-PCR reads via MiXCR and lists one record per CDR3 protein. The table includes more than 500,000 distinct CDR3 sequences, approximately 10% detected once. The sample also formed part of further work on T cells expressing NK-cell markers. That study reports: UMIs accompanied the 5'RACE template switching by which TCR beta cDNA was made.

The sample here was PBMCs from blood, taken on the day of vaccination. The receptor source for this set is a middle-aged man who received an inactivated influenza vaccine.

This clonotype was found a few times. The J gene is TRBJ2-7, the V gene TRBV7-8, with TRBD1 matching over 7 bases. V trimming: 2 bases; J trimming: 3 bases; junction bases outside the gene matches: 7. Germline V lookup: CDR1 SGHVS, CDR2 FQNEAQ. The CDR3 consists of 15 residues. CDR3 DNA sequence: TGTGCCAGCAGCTTACCAAAGACAGGGTTCTACGAGCAGTACTTC. This gives the protein CASSLPKTGFYEQYF.

V is TRBV7-9 and J is TRBJ2-4, with 10 bases aligning to TRBD2. The CDR3 consists of 17 residues. The germline gives CDR1 SEHNR, CDR2 FQNEAQ (reference sequence). V dropped 4 bases and J dropped 3; count of bases not matched to a gene: 9. In DNA, the CDR3 is TGTGCCAGCAGCTGGCTAGCGGGGGCGCAGGTCAAAAACATTCAGTACTTC. Its protein is CASSWLAGAQVKNIQYF.

This clonotype was seen more than once but under ten times. The chain joins TRBV27 to TRBJ2-1; TRBD1 matches at 7 bases. Trimming removed 5 bases from V and 3 bases from J; junction bases left unmatched: 13. Germline assignment: CDR1 MNHEY and CDR2 SMNVEV (reference sequence). CDR3 length: 17 amino acids. This chain's CDR3 is CASSIHRDSRDYNEQFF. The CDR3 DNA reads TGTGCCAGCAGTATCCACCGGGACAGCCGAGACTACAATGAGCAGTTCTTC.

This clonotype was recorded a few times. The chain joins TRBV11-2 to TRBJ2-1; a weak D match, TRBD2 (5 bases). This CDR3 is 15 amino acids long. V was pared by 8 bases and J by 0 bases, with 14 bases between. Germline values: CDR1 SGHAT, CDR2 FQNNGV. In DNA, the CDR3 is TGTGCCAGCCGGACTTTTGCAAGCTCCTACAATGAGCAGTTCTTC. Its protein product is CASRTFASSYNEQFF.

This clonotype was found many times. This chain joins TRBV12-3 or TRBV12-4 and TRBJ2-2, with D possibly TRBD2 on 6 matching bases. Between the trimmed V and J ends, which lost 7 bases and 4 bases, there was a span of 13 bases. The CDR3 totals 14 residues. CDR3 amino acids: CASTRERVTGELFF. CDR3 coding DNA: TGTGCCAGCACCCGGGAGAGGGTCACCGGGGAGCTGTTTTTT.

The chain carries TRBV12-3 or TRBV12-4 and TRBJ2-1; TRBD1 might be the D (6 bases). The V and J ends lost 5 bases and 10 bases respectively, with 15 bases between them. The CDR3 has 13 amino acids. The CDR3 here is CASSADRGGEQFF. The CDR3, as DNA: TGTGCCAGCAGTGCGGACAGAGGCGGGGAGCAGTTCTTC.

This clonotype was recorded a few times. The chain joins TRBV12-3 or TRBV12-4 to TRBJ2-3; TRBD2 might be the D (5 bases). Trimming took off 5 bases at V and 5 bases at J, with 8 bases between the two ends. The CDR3 loop spans 12 amino acids. The CDR3 DNA reads as TGTGCCAGCAGTGCGACTAAAGATACGCAGTATTTT. It yields the protein CASSATKDTQYF.

This clonotype was seen only a few times. The rearrangement links TRBV6-2 or TRBV6-3 to TRBJ2-7; D unclear. V was trimmed by 3 bases and J by 2 bases, leaving 11 bases between them. This CDR3 comprises 14 residues. Germline V gene lookup returns CDR1 MNHEY and CDR2 SVGEGT. CDR3 nucleotides: TGTGCCAGCAGTTATTCTGACCTAACCTACGAGCAGTACTTC. It translates to CASSYSDLTYEQYF.

For this clonotype: A clone one base away is much larger, so this may be a read error. The J gene is TRBJ2-7, the V gene TRBV4-3; 7 bases match TRBD1. The CDR3 runs to 15 residues. From germline, CDR1 is LGHNA and CDR2 YSLEER. The CDR3 region has the DNA TGCGCCAGCAGCAAACAGTTGACAGGGTCCTACGATCAGTACTTC. Its translation: CASSKQLTGSYDQYF.

The chain is built from TRBV6-1 and TRBJ2-7, with D possibly being TRBD1 or TRBD2 (7 bases each). V was clipped by 10 bases and J by 9 bases, with 28 bases between them. CDR1 is MNHNS and CDR2 is SASEGT in the germline V gene. The CDR3 contains 15 residues. In DNA form, the CDR3 reads TGTGCCACCAAACCAGGGGGGGGACTTCTCGTTGGGCAGTACTTC. Its translation is CATKPGGGLLVGQYF.

This clonotype came up many times. This rearrangement joins TRBV20-1 to TRBJ2-6, with 7 bases aligning to TRBD2. Losses at the gene ends were 1 base for V and 2 bases for J; bases not matched to a gene: 2. Germline assignment: CDR1 DFQATT and CDR2 SNEGSKA (reference sequence). This CDR3 has 15 residues. The CDR3 DNA is TGCAGTGCTAGAGTGGGGACTACTGGGGCCAACGTCCTGACTTTC. It yields the protein CSARVGTTGANVLTF.

V and J are TRBV12-3 or TRBV12-4 and TRBJ1-1; no clear D gene. The CDR3 has 14 residues. V was pared by 1 base and J by 8 bases, with 14 bases between. CDR3 sequence reads: CASSLGTENREAFF. CDR3 sequence (DNA): TGTGCCAGCAGTTTAGGGACCGAAAATAGAGAAGCTTTCTTT.

A few counts support this clonotype. It is unclear where the CDR3 begins or ends on the DNA, so no DNA is shown, and the CDR3 is as TCRdb lists it. The V call is TRBV28, the J call TRBJ2-5; no DNA check was done on the table's D call, TRBD1. Termini included, the CDR3 measures 16 amino acids. CDR1 and CDR2 (germline): MDHEN, SYDVKM. The chain's CDR3 is CASSFGPGSGAETQYF.

This clonotype was counted at least ten times. The rearrangement links TRBV5-1 to TRBJ2-7; TRBD1 might be the D (6 bases). Trimming removed 2 bases at V and 4 bases at J, with 13 bases between. This CDR3 is built from 14 residues. Looked up from germline, CDR1 is SGHRS and CDR2 is YFSETQ. Here the CDR3 reads CASSLSGDTYEQYF. CDR3 DNA sequence: TGCGCCAGCAGCTTATCTGGGGACACTTACGAGCAGTACTTC.

This clonotype turned up a few times. The chain recombines TRBV30 with TRBJ2-7; D gene ambiguous. V was clipped by 1 base and J by 0 bases, with 10 bases between them. CDR1 is GTSNPN, CDR2 SVGIG, per germline (reference sequence). This CDR3 has 14 amino acids. In DNA, the CDR3 is TGTGCCTGGAGTGATTATCCAATCTCCTACGAGCAGTACTTC. Translating it yields CAWSDYPISYEQYF.

The chain is built from TRBV20-1 and TRBJ1-1, with TRBD1 matching 7 bases. CDR1 is DFQATT, CDR2 SNEGSKA, per germline (reference sequence). CDR3 length equals 14 residues. Losses at the gene ends were 6 bases for V and 3 bases for J; bases not matched to a gene: 10. The CDR3 DNA sequence: TGCAGTGCCGTACAGGGGTCAGTTGACACTGAAGCTTTCTTT. It encodes CSAVQGSVDTEAFF.

The chain recombines TRBV2 with TRBJ2-3, with D perhaps matching TRBD1 (5 bases). Germline values: CDR1 SNHLY, CDR2 FYNNEI. V lost 9 bases to trimming and J lost 0 bases, with 10 bases between them. The CDR3 is made up of 13 amino acids. CDR3 protein: CASKGRSTDTQYF. CDR3 sequence (DNA): TGTGCCAGTAAGGGGCGGAGCACAGATACGCAGTATTTT.

This clonotype was seen repeatedly, ten times or more. The J gene is TRBJ2-3, the V gene TRBV28; D is undetermined. The germline CDR1 and CDR2 sequences are MDHEN and SYDVKM. Trimming took 6 bases from V and 0 from J, leaving 13 bases between them. CDR3 size: 15 residues. The CDR3, as DNA: TGTGCCAGCAGCCCCCCGACCCTCAGCACAGATACGCAGTATTTT. This translates into CASSPPTLSTDTQYF.

This chain uses TRBV7-9 with TRBJ2-1; TRBD1 agrees at 9 bases. Germline V gives CDR1 SEHNR, CDR2 FQNEAQ (reference sequence). The CDR3 has 14 amino acids. V lost 10 bases and J lost 6; bases outside the gene matches: 10. In DNA form, the CDR3 reads TGTGCCATTTCCGACAGGGGGGAGGGCAATGAGCAGTTCTTC. It yields the protein CAISDRGEGNEQFF.

The V call is TRBV10-3, the J call TRBJ2-5; 8 bases are shared with TRBD2. J gave up 4 bases and V 0 bases, and 7 bases lay outside the gene matches. This CDR3 is built from 16 residues. Germline V gene data show CDR1 as ENHRY and CDR2 as SYGVKD. The CDR3 bases are TGTGCCATCAGTGAGTCGCTGAGCGGGAGTGGAGAGACCCAGTACTTC. It translates to CAISESLSGSGETQYF.

The rearrangement links TRBV25-1 to TRBJ2-5; D may be TRBD2 (6 bases). Deletions cut 0 bases from V and 9 bases from J, with 11 bases between. From germline, CDR1 is MGHDK and CDR2 SYGVNS. The CDR3 sequence is 13 residues long. The DNA of the CDR3 is TGTGCCAGCAGTGAATATAATGGGGGGTCCCAGTACTTC. Protein: CASSEYNGGSQYF.

The V call is TRBV7-9, the J call TRBJ1-2; TRBD1 is a possible D gene (5 bases). Trimming took 5 bases from V and 0 from J, leaving 16 bases between them. CDR1 and CDR2 from the germline V gene are SEHNR and FQNEAQ (reference sequence). This CDR3 spans 16 amino acids. CDR3 DNA: TGTGCCAGCAGCCAAGGGAAACAGGCAGCTAACTATGGCTACACCTTC. It specifies CASSQGKQAANYGYTF.

This clonotype was seen repeatedly, ten times or more. The chain has TRBV29-1 and TRBJ1-1; 9 bases are shared with TRBD1. Germline CDR1 and CDR2: SQVTM and ANQGSEA. J was trimmed by 2 bases and V by 7 bases; bases with no gene match: 5. The CDR3 runs 13 residues. This CDR3 reads CSASTGGNTEAFF. The CDR3 DNA reads TGCAGCGCTTCGACAGGGGGAAACACTGAAGCTTTCTTT. The full variable domain, completed using reference TRBV29-1 and TRBJ1-1, is SAVISQKPSRDICQRGTSLTIQCQVDSQVTMMFWYRQQPGQSLTLIATANQGSEATYESGFVIDKFPISRPNLTFSTLTVSNMSPEDSSIYLCSASTGGNTEAFFGQGTRLTVV.

DNA of the CDR3: TGCAGTGCTAGAGAAAAGCGGGAGGGGTCCTACAATGAGCAGTTCTTC. Translation: CSAREKREGSYNEQFF. The rearrangement uses TRBV20-1 and TRBJ2-1, with TRBD2 matching 10 bases. V lost 0 bases, J lost 1 base, and 3 bases stayed unmatched. The CDR3 sequence is 16 residues long. The germline CDR1 and CDR2 sequences are DFQATT and SNEGSKA (reference sequence).